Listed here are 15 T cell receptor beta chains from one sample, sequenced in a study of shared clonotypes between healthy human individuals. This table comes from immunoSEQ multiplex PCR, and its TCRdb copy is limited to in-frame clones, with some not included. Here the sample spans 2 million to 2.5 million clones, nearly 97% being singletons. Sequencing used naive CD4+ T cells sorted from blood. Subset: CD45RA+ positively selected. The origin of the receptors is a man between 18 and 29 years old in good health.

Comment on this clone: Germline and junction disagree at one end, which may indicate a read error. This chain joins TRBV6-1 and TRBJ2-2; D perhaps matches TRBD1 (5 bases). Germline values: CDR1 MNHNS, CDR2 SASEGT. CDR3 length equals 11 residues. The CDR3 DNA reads TGTGCCGGCAGGGCCACCGGGGAGCTGTTTTTT. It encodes CAGRATGELFF.

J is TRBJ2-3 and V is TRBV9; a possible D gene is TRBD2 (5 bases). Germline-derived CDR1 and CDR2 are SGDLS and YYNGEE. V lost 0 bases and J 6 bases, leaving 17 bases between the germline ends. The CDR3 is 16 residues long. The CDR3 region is CASSVGVISVPDTQYF. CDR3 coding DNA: TGTGCCAGCAGCGTAGGAGTGATTAGCGTGCCGGATACGCAGTATTTT.

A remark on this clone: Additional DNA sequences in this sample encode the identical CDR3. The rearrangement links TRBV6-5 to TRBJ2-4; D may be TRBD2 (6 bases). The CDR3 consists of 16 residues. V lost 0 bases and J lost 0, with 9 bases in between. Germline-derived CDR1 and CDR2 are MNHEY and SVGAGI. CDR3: CASSYSAGLAKNIQYF. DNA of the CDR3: TGTGCCAGCAGTTACTCGGCGGGATTAGCCAAAAACATTCAGTACTTC.

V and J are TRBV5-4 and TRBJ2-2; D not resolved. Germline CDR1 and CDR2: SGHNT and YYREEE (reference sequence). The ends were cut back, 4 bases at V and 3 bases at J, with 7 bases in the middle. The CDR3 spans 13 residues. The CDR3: CASSRKDTGELFF. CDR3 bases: TGTGCCAGCAGCCGTAAGGACACCGGGGAGCTGTTTTTT.

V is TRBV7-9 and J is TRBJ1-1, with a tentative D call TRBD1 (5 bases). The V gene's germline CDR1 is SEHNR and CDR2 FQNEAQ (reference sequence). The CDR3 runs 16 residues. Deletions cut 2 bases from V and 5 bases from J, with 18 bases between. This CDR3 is CASSLRAGLAGTEAFF. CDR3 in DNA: TGTGCCAGCAGCTTAAGGGCAGGGTTGGCGGGGACTGAAGCTTTCTTT.

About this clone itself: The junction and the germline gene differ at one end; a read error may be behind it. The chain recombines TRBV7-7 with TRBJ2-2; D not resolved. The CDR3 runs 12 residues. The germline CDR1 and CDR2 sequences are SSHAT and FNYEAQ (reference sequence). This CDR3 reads CASSLLSGELFF. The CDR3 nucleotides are TGTGCTAGCAGCTTACTATCCGGGGAGCTGTTTTTT.

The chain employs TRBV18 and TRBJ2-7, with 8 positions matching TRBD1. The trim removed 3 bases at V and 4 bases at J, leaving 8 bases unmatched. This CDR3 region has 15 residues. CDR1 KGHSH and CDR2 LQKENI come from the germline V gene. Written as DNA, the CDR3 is TGTGCCAGCTCACCTGCGGGGACAGGTAATTACGAGCAGTACTTC. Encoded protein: CASSPAGTGNYEQYF.

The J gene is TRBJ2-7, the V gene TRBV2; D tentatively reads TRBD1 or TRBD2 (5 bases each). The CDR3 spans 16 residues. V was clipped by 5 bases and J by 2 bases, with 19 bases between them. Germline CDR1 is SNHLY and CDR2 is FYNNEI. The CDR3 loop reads CASSPPLGTVPYEQYF. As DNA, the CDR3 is TGTGCCAGCAGTCCTCCCCTAGGGACCGTTCCCTACGAGCAGTACTTC. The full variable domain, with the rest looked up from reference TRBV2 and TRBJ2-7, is EPEVTQTPSHQVTQMGQEVILRCVPISNHLYFYWYRQILGQKVEFLVSFYNNEISEKSEIFDDQFSVERPDGSNFTLKIRSTKLEDSAMYFCASSPPLGTVPYEQYFGPGTRLTVT.

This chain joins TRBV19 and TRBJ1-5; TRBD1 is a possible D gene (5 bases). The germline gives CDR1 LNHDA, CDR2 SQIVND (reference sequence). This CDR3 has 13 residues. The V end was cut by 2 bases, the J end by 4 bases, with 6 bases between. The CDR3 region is CASSIRQNQPQHF. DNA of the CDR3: TGTGCCAGTAGTATAAGACAGAATCAGCCCCAGCATTTT.

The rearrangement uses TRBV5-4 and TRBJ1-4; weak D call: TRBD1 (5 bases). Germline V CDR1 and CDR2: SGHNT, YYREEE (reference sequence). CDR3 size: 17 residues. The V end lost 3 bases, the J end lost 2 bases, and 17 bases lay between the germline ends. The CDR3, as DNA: TGTGCCAGCAGCTCCCCAGGAGGGACCGATACTAATGAAAAACTGTTTTTT. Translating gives CASSSPGGTDTNEKLFF.

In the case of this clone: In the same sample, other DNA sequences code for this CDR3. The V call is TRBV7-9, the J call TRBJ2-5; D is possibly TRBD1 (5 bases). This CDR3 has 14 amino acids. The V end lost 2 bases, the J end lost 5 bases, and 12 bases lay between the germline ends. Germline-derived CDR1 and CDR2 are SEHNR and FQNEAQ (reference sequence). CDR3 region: CASSLTQGGETQYF. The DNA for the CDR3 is TGTGCCAGCAGCTTAACCCAGGGCGGTGAGACCCAGTACTTC. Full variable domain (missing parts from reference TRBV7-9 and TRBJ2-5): DTGVSQNPRHKITKRGQNVTFRCDPISEHNRLYWYRQTLGQGPEFLTYFQNEAQLEKSRLLSDRFSAERPKGSFSTLEIQRTEQGDSAMYLCASSLTQGGETQYFGPGTRLLVL.

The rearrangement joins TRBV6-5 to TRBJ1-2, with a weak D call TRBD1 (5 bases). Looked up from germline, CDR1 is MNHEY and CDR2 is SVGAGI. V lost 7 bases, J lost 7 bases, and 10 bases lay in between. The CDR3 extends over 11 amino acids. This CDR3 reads CASTGTGGYTF. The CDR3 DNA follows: TGTGCCAGCACGGGGACGGGTGGCTACACCTTC.

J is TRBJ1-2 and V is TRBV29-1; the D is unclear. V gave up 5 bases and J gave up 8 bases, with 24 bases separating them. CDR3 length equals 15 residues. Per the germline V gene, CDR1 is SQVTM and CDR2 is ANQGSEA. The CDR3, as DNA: TGCAGCGTTAGTCCGAGACTCCTGGGAGAGTGGGGCTACACCTTC. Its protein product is CSVSPRLLGEWGYTF.

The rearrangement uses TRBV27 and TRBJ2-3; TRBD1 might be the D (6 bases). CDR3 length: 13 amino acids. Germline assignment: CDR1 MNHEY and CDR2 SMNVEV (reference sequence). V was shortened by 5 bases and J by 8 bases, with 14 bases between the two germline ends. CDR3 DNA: TGTGCCAGCAGTCGACCCCCAGGGGCTACGCAGTATTTT. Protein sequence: CASSRPPGATQYF.

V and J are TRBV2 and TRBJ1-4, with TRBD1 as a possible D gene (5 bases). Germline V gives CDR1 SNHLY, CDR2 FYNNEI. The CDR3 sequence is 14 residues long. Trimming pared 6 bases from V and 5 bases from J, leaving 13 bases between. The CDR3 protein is CASRGRTLNEKLFF. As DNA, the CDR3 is TGTGCCAGCAGGGGACGGACCCTGAATGAAAAACTGTTTTTT.